This T cell receptor beta chain was recorded in a study of blood T cell repertoires in COVID-19. Study summary: Acute and convalescent COVID-19 samples came from the United States, Italy and Spain.

Here immunoSEQ multiplex PCR was the method, and the copy in TCRdb shows in-frame clones only, minus some. This sample has roughly 160,000 clones, with roughly 88% found just once. Sequencing was performed on peripheral blood. This TCR was recovered from a young man with acute or convalescent COVID-19.

Written as DNA, the CDR3 is TGTGCCAGTAGTATCCCCCAGATGAACACTGAAGCTTTCTTT. Protein product: CASSIPQMNTEAFF. The chain combines TRBV19 with TRBJ1-1; no clear D. CDR3 length: 14 residues. Trimming took off 3 bases at V and 0 bases at J, with 8 bases between the two ends. Germline loops: CDR1 LNHDA, CDR2 SQIVND (reference sequence).